These T cell receptor beta chains were read from a single sample in a study of early T cells in non-severe SARS-CoV-2 infection. One entry per CDR3 protein, called by TCRdb with MiXCR from the 5' RACE reads. The sample yields about 60,000 distinct CDR3 sequences, roughly 13% seen once. The sample was whole blood. The origin of the receptors is an adult who was a healthcare worker with PCR-confirmed SARS-CoV-2 infection or an uninfected control (not recorded which). CDR3s include the opening cysteine and the closing phenylalanine or tryptophan. The D gene is left open where the match is weak. Part of the rows lack a size; the others show once, few, many or a class for expanded clones.

clone size	V gene	CDR3 length	D gene	J gene	CDR3 protein	CDR3 DNA
many	TRBV20-1	14	.	TRBJ2-1	CSARGGTANNEQFF	TGCAGTGCTAGAGGGGGGACTGCCAACAATGAGCAGTTCTTC
few	TRBV5-1	16	.	TRBJ1-1	CASSLASGGGNTEAFF	TGCGCCAGCAGCTTGGCTTCTGGAGGCGGGAACACTGAAGCTTTCTTT
few	TRBV5-4	19	.	TRBJ1-4	CASSISTDTDFSTNEKLFF	TGTGCCAGCAGTATCAGCACCGACACGGATTTTTCTACTAATGAAAAACTGTTTTTT
few	TRBV4-1	16	.	TRBJ2-3	CASSQETEPSTDTQYF	TGCGCCAGCAGCCAAGAGACAGAGCCTAGCACAGATACGCAGTATTTT
.	TRBV7-3	14	.	TRBJ2-3	CASSLTRVTDTQYF	TGTGCCAGCAGCTTAACCCGGGTTACAGATACGCAGTATTTT
many	TRBV7-9	14	.	TRBJ1-1	CASSLVGGDTEAFF	TGTGCCAGCAGCTTAGTCGGGGGCGACACTGAAGCTTTCTTT
.	TRBV4-1	13	.	TRBJ2-1	CASSQVVWAEQFF	TGCGCCAGCAGCCAAGTTGTTTGGGCTGAGCAGTTCTTC
few	TRBV29-1	14	TRBD2	TRBJ2-1	CSVVGGRADNEQFF	TGCAGCGTTGTAGGCGGGAGGGCCGACAATGAGCAGTTCTTC
few	TRBV10-2	13	.	TRBJ1-1	CASSIVKNTEAFF	TGCGCCAGCAGTATAGTCAAGAACACTGAAGCTTTCTTT
.	TRBV12-3/TRBV12-4	14	.	TRBJ2-3	CASSLRGETDTQYF	TGTGCCAGCAGTTTAAGGGGCGAGACAGATACGCAGTATTTT